The clone carrying this T cell receptor beta chain was recorded many times. Its antigen is unknown. The germline gives CDR1 MNHEY, CDR2 SMNVEV (reference sequence). V lost 0 bases and J 6 bases, leaving 14 bases between the germline ends. CDR3 length equals 15 residues. Stable hyperthyroidism: no ophthalmopathy progression over 18 months of follow-up. Clinical symptoms, serum thyroxine, TRAb, thyroid ultrasound and orbital computed tomography informed diagnoses. This sample stems from a study of T cells in Graves' hyperthyroidism and ophthalmopathy. The investigators amplified TCR beta CDR3 regions from RNA transcripts. HTBI primers drove first-round RT-PCR of the TCR CDR3. TCRdb ran MiXCR on the multiplex PCR reads and lists one entry per CDR3 protein. The sample shows more than 550,000 distinct CDR3 sequences, approximately 15% of them seen only once. Study results and limitations: The model predicted ophthalmopathy a median roughly 6.5 months before onset.

This receptor was identified in a man aged 50 or older with Graves' hyperthyroidism. The chain couples TRBV27 to TRBJ1-2, with a possible D match to TRBD1 (5 bases). The sample taken for sequencing was blood. As DNA, the CDR3 is TGTGCCAGCAGTTTATCACAAGCAGGGATTAATGGCTACACCTTC. Encoded protein: CASSLSQAGINGYTF.